The rows below give T cell receptor beta chains drawn from one sample of a study of shared clonotypes between healthy human individuals. Libraries were prepared by immunoSEQ multiplex PCR; TCRdb keeps only in-frame clonotypes and omits some of them. The table shows under 700,000 clones, with 85% to 95% occurring only once. The sequencing sample was made of naive CD8+ T cells sorted from blood. Receptors originate from a woman in her 30s in good health. Both conserved end residues are part of each CDR3. The D gene is left open where the match is weak. Rows may omit the clone size; those that give it use once, few, many or a size class.

clone size | J gene | V gene | D gene | CDR3 protein | CDR3 DNA
. | TRBJ1-2 | TRBV11-2 | . | CASSLDWNYGYTF | TGTGCCAGCAGCTTGGATTGGAACTATGGCTACACCTTC
. | TRBJ2-7 | TRBV10-2 | . | CASSDRSYEQYF | TGCGCCAGCAGTGACAGATCCTACGAGCAGTACTTC
. | TRBJ2-7 | TRBV29-1 | . | CSVEPGGTYEQYF | TGCAGCGTTGAGCCAGGGGGGACCTACGAGCAGTACTTC
once | TRBJ2-7 | TRBV27 | . | CASSLLGAGEQYF | TGTGCCAGCAGTTTGCTGGGGGCGGGCGAGCAGTACTTC
. | TRBJ2-7 | TRBV5-4 | . | CASSSIYEQYF | TGTGCCAGCAGCTCCATCTACGAGCAGTACTTC
. | TRBJ2-1 | TRBV7-9 | . | CASSLGPPVGGSSYNEQFF | TGTGCCAGCAGCTTAGGCCCCCCAGTTGGGGGGAGCTCCTACAATGAGCAGTTCTTC
. | TRBJ2-3 | TRBV28 | . | CASRSLEGDTQYF | TGTGCCAGCAGGAGTCTTGAAGGAGATACGCAGTATTTT
once | TRBJ2-7 | TRBV5-4 | TRBD2 | CASSYLTGGSSYEQYF | TGTGCCAGCAGCTATTTGACCGGGGGGTCCTCCTACGAGCAGTACTTC
. | TRBJ2-5 | TRBV28 | TRBD1 | CASSRDRGRETQYF | TGTGCCAGCAGCCGAGACAGGGGGCGGGAGACCCAGTACTTC
. | TRBJ2-5 | TRBV28 | TRBD1 | CASSLEAGGGETQYF | TGTGCCAGCAGTTTAGAGGCAGGGGGTGGGGAGACCCAGTACTTC
. | TRBJ2-1 | TRBV6-1 | . | CAIGDHNEQFF | TGTGCCATAGGGGACCACAATGAGCAGTTCTTC
. | TRBJ2-7 | TRBV5-1 | TRBD1 | CASRDSEYEQYF | TGCGCCAGCCGGGACAGCGAATACGAGCAGTACTTC
. | TRBJ2-7 | TRBV11-2 | . | CASSFAHEQYF | TGTGCCAGCAGCTTCGCACACGAGCAGTACTTC
. | TRBJ1-1 | TRBV13 | . | CASSGLWRSPEAFF | TGTGCCAGCAGCGGCCTATGGAGAAGTCCTGAAGCTTTCTTT
. | TRBJ2-1 | TRBV7-9 | . | CASSLGRAEQFF | TGTGCCAGCAGCTTAGGACGAGCTGAGCAGTTCTTC
. | TRBJ1-4 | TRBV28 | TRBD1 | CASSYTRGSEKLFF | TGTGCCAGCAGTTATACCAGGGGGAGTGAAAAACTGTTTTTT
. | TRBJ2-2 | TRBV7-6 | TRBD1 | CASSSIGTGATGELFF | TGTGCCAGCAGCTCCATAGGGACAGGGGCCACCGGGGAGCTGTTTTTT
. | TRBJ2-5 | TRBV27 | . | CASSLFQEETQYF | TGTGCCAGCAGTTTGTTCCAGGAAGAGACCCAGTACTTC
once | TRBJ2-2 | TRBV14 | . | CASSPGGGHVDTGELFF | TGTGCCAGCAGCCCTGGAGGGGGGCACGTTGACACCGGGGAGCTGTTTTTT